Listed here are 10 T cell receptor beta chains from one sample, sequenced in a study of T cell responses to AZD1222 COVID-19 vaccine. Produced via immunoSEQ multiplex PCR; TCRdb's table is partial and in-frame only. The profile shows 140,000 or so clones, roughly nine tenths of them singletons. This sample comprised peripheral blood, obtained 28 days after the second AZD1222 dose. Receptors were obtained from an adult who received the AZD1222 COVID-19 vaccine.

The J gene is TRBJ1-1, the V gene TRBV19; 12 bases map to TRBD1. CDR3 length: 16 residues. Germline CDR1 is LNHDA and CDR2 is SQIVND (reference sequence). V shed 9 bases, J shed 1 base, and the junction held 9 bases outside the gene matches. The CDR3 DNA reads as TGTGCCAGCCGTGGGACAGGGGGCATGTGGAACACTGAAGCTTTCTTT. Translating gives CASRGTGGMWNTEAFF.

V is TRBV7-2 and J is TRBJ1-1; weak D call: TRBD1 (5 bases). V was cut by 1 base and J by 5 bases, with 8 bases left in between. Germline lookup yields CDR1 SGHTA and CDR2 FQGNSA. CDR3 length: 13 amino acids. The CDR3 loop is CASSLDQGTEAFF. DNA for the CDR3: TGTGCCAGCAGCTTAGATCAGGGAACTGAAGCTTTCTTT.

This clone showed up just once. V and J are TRBV7-3 and TRBJ1-6, with 7 bases matching TRBD1. The ends lost 2 bases at V and 7 bases at J; junction bases unmatched: 2. Germline lookup yields CDR1 SGHTA and CDR2 FQGTGA. The CDR3 has 14 residues. Here the CDR3 reads CASSLGTANSPLHF. CDR3 nucleotide sequence: TGTGCCAGCAGCTTAGGGACAGCAAATTCACCCCTCCACTTT.

V is TRBV25-1 and J is TRBJ1-2, with TRBD1 matching 8 bases. Germline assignment: CDR1 MGHDK and CDR2 SYGVNS. V dropped 3 bases and J dropped 2; count of bases not matched to a gene: 5. This CDR3 spans 15 amino acids. The CDR3, as DNA: TGTGCCAGCAGTGAGGCGACAGGGGTAAACTATGGCTACACCTTC. It specifies CASSEATGVNYGYTF.

The CDR3 DNA follows: TGTGCCAGCTCAGAGACAGGGTTGAACACTGAAGCTTTCTTT. The encoded protein is CASSETGLNTEAFF. V is TRBV18 and J is TRBJ1-1; the match to TRBD1 covers 7 bases. Per germline, CDR1 KGHSH and CDR2 LQKENI. Trimming cost V 5 bases and J 0 bases; bases outside gene matches: 3. CDR3 size: 14 residues. The whole variable domain, remainder taken from reference TRBV18 and TRBJ1-1, is NAGVMQNPRHLVRRRGQEARLRCSPMKGHSHVYWYRQLPEEGLKFMVYLQKENIIDESGMPKERFSAEFPKEGPSILRIQQVVRGDSAAYFCASSETGLNTEAFFGQGTRLTVV.

This rearrangement joins TRBV12-3 or TRBV12-4 to TRBJ2-1; no clear D. V was pared by 4 bases and J by 2 bases, with 6 bases between. The CDR3 length is 13 residues. CDR3 region: CASSSAAYNEQFF. The CDR3 region has the DNA TGTGCCAGCAGTTCCGCAGCCTACAATGAGCAGTTCTTC.

This rearrangement joins TRBV28 to TRBJ1-1; the D gene is possibly TRBD1 (6 bases). Trimming cost V 2 bases and J 1 base, with 11 bases left between them. CDR1 is MDHEN, CDR2 SYDVKM, per germline. CDR3 length equals 15 residues. The CDR3 bases are TGTGCCAGCAGTTTACCCCCGGGACAGAACACTGAAGCTTTCTTT. Protein product: CASSLPPGQNTEAFF.

The chain recombines TRBV4-1 with TRBJ1-1, with D possibly being TRBD1 (5 bases). Germline-derived CDR1 and CDR2 are MGHRA and YSYEKL. The CDR3 consists of 13 residues. V lost 6 bases to trimming and J lost 6 bases, with 14 bases between them. The CDR3 here is CASRRRGVPEAFF. The CDR3 coding sequence is TGCGCCAGCAGAAGAAGGGGTGTTCCTGAAGCTTTCTTT.

The chain is built from TRBV5-6 and TRBJ2-1; D uncertain. There are 15 residues in the CDR3. CDR1 and CDR2 from the germline V gene are SGHDT and YYEEEE. Trimming left V 1 base short and J 0 bases short, with 8 bases between. CDR3 in amino acids: CASSLSGSSYNEQFF. The DNA for the CDR3 is TGTGCCAGCAGCTTGTCAGGTAGCTCCTACAATGAGCAGTTCTTC.

The J gene is TRBJ1-2, the V gene TRBV11-2; D uncertain. Trimming removed 0 bases at V and 6 bases at J, with 11 bases between. Germline V gene lookup returns CDR1 SGHAT and CDR2 FQNNGV. The CDR3 extends over 14 amino acids. For the CDR3, the DNA is TGTGCCAGCAGCTTAGATAGGATTTCCGATGGCTACACCTTC. Amino acids: CASSLDRISDGYTF.